This T cell receptor (beta chain) is from a study of blood T cell repertoires in COVID-19. Across the whole study: The United States, Italy and Spain were the sources of the acute and convalescent COVID-19 samples.

Trimming removed 6 bases from V and 13 bases from J; junction bases left unmatched: 8. The CDR3 is 12 amino acids. Germline loops: CDR1 SEHNR, CDR2 FQNEAQ (reference sequence). Original analysis: Scientists estimated how many nucleated cells there were by amplifying reference gene primers. The assay was immunoSEQ multiplex PCR, and TCRdb's table has in-frame clones only and misses some. The V and J calls and clone size come from that table; D and trimming were worked out from the DNA. The sample consists of 500,000 to 600,000 clones, roughly 91% of them appearing once. It was during active infection that Seattle patients were enrolled and then longitudinally followed.

The sequenced sample was peripheral blood. The clonotype was recovered from a woman between 45 and 65 years old with COVID-19, enrolled during active disease. The V and J genes are TRBV7-9 and TRBJ1-2, with 10 bases matching TRBD1. Here the CDR3 reads CASSLDRGLFTF. CDR3 nucleotides: TGTGCCAGCAGTCTCGACAGGGGGCTCTTCACCTTC.